This entry features one T cell receptor (beta chain) sequence. What it binds is not known. The source of the sample is a study of cytomegalovirus exposure and HLA in healthy donors. Regarding the study as a whole: Roughly uniform sequencing depth across donors was assumed, possibly incorrectly.

Amplification used 60 Vbeta primers and 13 Jbeta primers. Repertoires were generated with immunoSEQ multiplex PCR, while TCRdb's copy carries only in-frame clones and drops some. The profile covers under 150,000 clones, with over 75% appearing a single time and 5.5% to 7.5% taken by the ten largest. This receptor was identified in a woman aged 40 to 55 in good health and CMV-seropositive. Sequences were obtained from PBMCs.

CDR3 sequence: CASSLGDSGSRSQYF. The CDR3 nucleotides are TGTGCCAGCAGCTTAGGGGACAGCGGATCTCGATCACAGTACTTC. The gene calls are TRBV7-9 and TRBJ2-7, with 7 bases that match TRBD1. The J segment lost 10 bases and the V segment lost 1 base, leaving 13 bases of the junction unmatched. Germline CDR1 is SEHNR and CDR2 is FQNEAQ (reference sequence). The CDR3 totals 15 residues.